This entry features one T cell receptor (beta chain) sequence. Libraries were prepared by immunoSEQ multiplex PCR; TCRdb keeps only in-frame clonotypes and omits some of them. The repertoire has around 280,000 clones, approximately 86% of them found once; the top ten carry 1.3%. The CDR3 contains 13 residues. V trimming: 6 bases; J trimming: 4 bases; junction bases outside the gene matches: 1. In germline, CDR1 is ENHRY, CDR2 SYGVKD. The sample is drawn from a study of blood T cell repertoires in COVID-19. Study in general: From the United States, Italy and Spain came samples of acute and convalescent COVID-19.

Source material: peripheral blood. The chain uses TRBV10-3 and TRBJ1-4, with 8 bases aligning to TRBD1. The receptor comes from a man in his 70s with acute or convalescent COVID-19. The CDR3 sequence: CAIRDRDNEKLFF. The DNA of the CDR3 is TGTGCCATCAGGGACAGGGATAATGAAAAACTGTTTTTT.